Reported below is one T cell receptor beta chain. The antigen is undetermined. The data are from a study of T cell repertoires in cytomegalovirus infection. Overall study: It was recently identified HLA-C-restricted and well-studied HLA-B-restricted CMV epitopes that the study used. An indication of both CMV infection and matching HLA type came from public TCR beta signatures. Study-wide points: Dominating the ex vivo response were TCR beta clonotypes that were CMV-specific and HLA-C-restricted. Adding up the frequency of public TCR beta families identified people who carried CMV plus the relevant HLA.

TCRdb ran MiXCR on the reads and lists one entry per CDR3 protein. The repertoire consists of roughly 920,000 distinct CDR3 sequences, with 30% to 40% occurring once and the leading ten covering under 15%. The CDR3 runs 16 residues. CDR1 is MNHEY, CDR2 SMNVEV, per germline (reference sequence). With 6 bases clipped from V and 4 bases from J, the junction kept 14 bases outside the gene matches. The starting material was cultured CD8+ T cells from PBMCs, obtained from culture after CMV antigen stimulation. The receptor's source is a human donor in good health (CMV status not recorded). Some clones in this sample may be carry-over from other donors' samples. The chain joins TRBV27 to TRBJ1-2; 7 bases map to TRBD1. CDR3 sequence reads: CASSLTVSDRLYGYTF. The CDR3 coding sequence is TGTGCCAGCAGCTTGACAGTCTCGGACAGGCTCTATGGCTACACCTTC.